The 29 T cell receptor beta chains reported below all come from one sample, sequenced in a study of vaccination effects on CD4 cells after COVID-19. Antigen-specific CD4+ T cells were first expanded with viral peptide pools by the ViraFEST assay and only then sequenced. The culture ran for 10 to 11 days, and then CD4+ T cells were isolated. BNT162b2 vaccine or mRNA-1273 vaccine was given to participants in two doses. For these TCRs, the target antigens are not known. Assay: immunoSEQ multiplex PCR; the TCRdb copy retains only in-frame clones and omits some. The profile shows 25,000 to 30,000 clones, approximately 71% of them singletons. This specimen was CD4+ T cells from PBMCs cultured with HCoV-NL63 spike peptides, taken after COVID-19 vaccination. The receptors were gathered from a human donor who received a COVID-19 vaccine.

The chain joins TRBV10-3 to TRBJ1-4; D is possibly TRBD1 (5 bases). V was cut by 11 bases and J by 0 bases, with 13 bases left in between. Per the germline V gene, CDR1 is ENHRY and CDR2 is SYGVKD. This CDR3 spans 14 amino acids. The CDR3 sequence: CARVGGSTNEKLFF. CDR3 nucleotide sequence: TGTGCCCGGGTCGGGGGATCAACTAATGAAAAACTGTTTTTT.

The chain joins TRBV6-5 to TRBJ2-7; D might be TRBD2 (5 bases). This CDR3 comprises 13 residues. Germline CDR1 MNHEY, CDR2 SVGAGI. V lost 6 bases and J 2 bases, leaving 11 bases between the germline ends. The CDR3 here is CASRYGSTYEQYF. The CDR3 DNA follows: TGTGCCAGCAGATATGGGAGTACCTACGAGCAGTACTTC.

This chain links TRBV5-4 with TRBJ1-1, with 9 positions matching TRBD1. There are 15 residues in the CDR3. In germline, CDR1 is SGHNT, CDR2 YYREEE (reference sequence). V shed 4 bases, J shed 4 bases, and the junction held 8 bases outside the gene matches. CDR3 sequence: CASSDRGLGGTEAFF. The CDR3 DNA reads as TGTGCCAGCAGCGACAGGGGGTTGGGGGGCACTGAAGCTTTCTTT.

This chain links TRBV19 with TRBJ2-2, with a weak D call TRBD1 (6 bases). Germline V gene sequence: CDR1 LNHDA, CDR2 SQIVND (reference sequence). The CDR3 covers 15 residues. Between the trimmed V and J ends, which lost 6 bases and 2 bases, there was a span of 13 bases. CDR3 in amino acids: CASRAGTLNTGELFF. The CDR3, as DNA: TGTGCCAGTAGGGCCGGGACACTCAACACCGGGGAGCTGTTTTTT.

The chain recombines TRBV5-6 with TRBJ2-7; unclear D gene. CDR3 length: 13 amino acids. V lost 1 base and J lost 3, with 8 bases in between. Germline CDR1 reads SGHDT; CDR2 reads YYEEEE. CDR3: CASSLNQFYEQYF. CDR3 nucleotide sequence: TGTGCCAGCAGCTTGAACCAGTTCTACGAGCAGTACTTC.

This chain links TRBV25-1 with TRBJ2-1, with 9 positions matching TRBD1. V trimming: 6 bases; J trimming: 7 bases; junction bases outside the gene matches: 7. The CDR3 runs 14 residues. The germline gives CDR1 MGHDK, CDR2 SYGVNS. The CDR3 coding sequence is TGTGCCAGCAGCGGGGACAGGGTCAAAAATGAGCAGTTCTTC. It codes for CASSGDRVKNEQFF.

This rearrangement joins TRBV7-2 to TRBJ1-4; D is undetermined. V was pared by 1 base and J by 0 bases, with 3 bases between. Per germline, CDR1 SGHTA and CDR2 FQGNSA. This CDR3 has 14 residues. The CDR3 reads CASSLGATNEKLFF. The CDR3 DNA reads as TGTGCCAGCAGCTTAGGCGCAACTAATGAAAAACTGTTTTTT.

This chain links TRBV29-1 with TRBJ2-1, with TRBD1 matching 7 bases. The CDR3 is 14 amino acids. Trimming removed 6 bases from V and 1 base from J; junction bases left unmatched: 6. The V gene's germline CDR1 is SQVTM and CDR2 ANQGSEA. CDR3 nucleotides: TGCAGCGTACACACAGGGGCATCCTACAATGAGCAGTTCTTC. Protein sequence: CSVHTGASYNEQFF.

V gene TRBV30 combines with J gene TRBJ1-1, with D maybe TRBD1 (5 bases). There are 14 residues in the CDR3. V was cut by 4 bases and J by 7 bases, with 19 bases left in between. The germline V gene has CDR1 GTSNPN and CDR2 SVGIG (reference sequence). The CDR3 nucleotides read TGTGCCTGGATGGGGGGGTTTGTCCGGGGTGAAGCTTTCTTT. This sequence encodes CAWMGGFVRGEAFF.

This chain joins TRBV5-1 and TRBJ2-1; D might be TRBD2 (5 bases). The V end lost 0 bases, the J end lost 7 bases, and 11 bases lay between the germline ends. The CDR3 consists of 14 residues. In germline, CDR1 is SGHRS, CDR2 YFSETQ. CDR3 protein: CASSLAGISNEQFF. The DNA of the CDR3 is TGCGCCAGCAGCTTGGCCGGGATATCTAATGAGCAGTTCTTC.

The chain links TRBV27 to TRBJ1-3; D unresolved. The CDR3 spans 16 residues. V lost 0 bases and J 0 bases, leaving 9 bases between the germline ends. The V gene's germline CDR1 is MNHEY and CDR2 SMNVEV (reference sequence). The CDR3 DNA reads TGTGCCAGCAGTTTATCGGGTGGGGTCTCTGGAAACACCATATATTTT. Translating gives CASSLSGGVSGNTIYF.

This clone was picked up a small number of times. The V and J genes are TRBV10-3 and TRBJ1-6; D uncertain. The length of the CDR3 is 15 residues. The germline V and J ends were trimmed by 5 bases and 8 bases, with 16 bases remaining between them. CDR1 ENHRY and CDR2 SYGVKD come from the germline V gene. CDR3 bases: TGTGCCATCAGTCGAACCGGTGGAGGAGATTCACCCCTCCACTTT. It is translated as CAISRTGGGDSPLHF.

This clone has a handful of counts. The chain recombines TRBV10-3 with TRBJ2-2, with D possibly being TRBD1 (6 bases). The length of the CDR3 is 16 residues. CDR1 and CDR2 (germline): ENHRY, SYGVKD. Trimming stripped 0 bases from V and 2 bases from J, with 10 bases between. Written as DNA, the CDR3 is TGTGCCATCAGTGAGTCGGGGACATTAAACACCGGGGAGCTGTTTTTT. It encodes CAISESGTLNTGELFF.

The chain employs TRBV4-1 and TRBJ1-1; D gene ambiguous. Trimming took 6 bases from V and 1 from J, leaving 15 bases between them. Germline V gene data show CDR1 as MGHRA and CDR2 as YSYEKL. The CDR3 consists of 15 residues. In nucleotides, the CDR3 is TGCGCCAGCAGGCAAACGGGCCGCGAGAACACTGAAGCTTTCTTT. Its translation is CASRQTGRENTEAFF.

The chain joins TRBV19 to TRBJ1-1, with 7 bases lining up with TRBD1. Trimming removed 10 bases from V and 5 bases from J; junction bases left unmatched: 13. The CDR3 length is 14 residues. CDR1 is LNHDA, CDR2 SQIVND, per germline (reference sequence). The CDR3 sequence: CATRTGATGTEAFF. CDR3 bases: TGTGCCACTAGGACAGGCGCAACGGGTACTGAAGCTTTCTTT. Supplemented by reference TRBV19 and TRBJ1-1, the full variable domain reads DGGITQSPKYLFRKEGQNVTLSCEQNLNHDAMYWYRQDPGQGLRLIYYSQIVNDFQKGDIAEGYSVSREKKESFPLTVTSAQKNPTAFYLCATRTGATGTEAFFGQGTRLTVV.

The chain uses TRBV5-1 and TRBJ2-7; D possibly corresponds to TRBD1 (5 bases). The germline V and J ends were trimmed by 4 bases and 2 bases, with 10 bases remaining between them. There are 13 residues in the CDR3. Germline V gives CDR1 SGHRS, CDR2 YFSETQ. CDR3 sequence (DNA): TGCGCCAGCAGCAAGACAGTCACCTACGAGCAGTACTTC. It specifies CASSKTVTYEQYF.

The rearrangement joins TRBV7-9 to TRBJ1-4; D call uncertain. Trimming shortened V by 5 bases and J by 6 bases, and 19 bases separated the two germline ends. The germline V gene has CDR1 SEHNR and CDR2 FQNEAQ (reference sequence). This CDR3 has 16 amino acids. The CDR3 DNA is TGTGCCAGCAGCCCAGAGGGTTGGGCAGTTGATGAAAAACTGTTTTTT. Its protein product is CASSPEGWAVDEKLFF.

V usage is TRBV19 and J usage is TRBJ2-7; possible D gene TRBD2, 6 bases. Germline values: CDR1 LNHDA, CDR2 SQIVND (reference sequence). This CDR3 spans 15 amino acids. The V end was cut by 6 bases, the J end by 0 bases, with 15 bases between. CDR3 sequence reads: CASSSAGGNSYEQYF. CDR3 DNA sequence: TGTGCCAGTAGCAGCGCCGGGGGAAACTCCTACGAGCAGTACTTC.

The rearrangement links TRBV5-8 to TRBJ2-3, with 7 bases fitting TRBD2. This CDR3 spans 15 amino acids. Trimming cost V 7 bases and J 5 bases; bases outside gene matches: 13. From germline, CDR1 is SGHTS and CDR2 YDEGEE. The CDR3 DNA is TGTGCCAGCCTGTCGTGGGGGGGAGTGGGAGATACGCAGTATTTT. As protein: CASLSWGGVGDTQYF.

CDR3 sequence reads: CASSTGTTDTQYF. In nucleotides, the CDR3 is TGTGCCAGCAGTACAGGGACCACAGATACGCAGTATTTT. V gene TRBV25-1 combines with J gene TRBJ2-3, with D perhaps matching TRBD1 (6 bases). V shed 5 bases and J shed 2 bases, with 8 bases lying between them. This CDR3 comprises 13 residues. Germline V CDR1 and CDR2: MGHDK, SYGVNS.

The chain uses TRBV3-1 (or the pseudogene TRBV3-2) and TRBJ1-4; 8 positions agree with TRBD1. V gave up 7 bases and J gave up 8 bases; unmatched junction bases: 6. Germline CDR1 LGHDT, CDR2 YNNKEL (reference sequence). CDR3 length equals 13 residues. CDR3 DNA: TGTGCCAGCACTCAGGGGGCGGACGAAAAACTGTTTTTT. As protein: CASTQGADEKLFF.

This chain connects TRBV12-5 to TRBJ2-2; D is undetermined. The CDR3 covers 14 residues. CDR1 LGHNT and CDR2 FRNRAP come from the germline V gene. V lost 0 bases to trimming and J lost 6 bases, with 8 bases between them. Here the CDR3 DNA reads TGTGCTAGTGGTTTGGTACCTTTCCCCGGGGAGCTGTTTTTT. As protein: CASGLVPFPGELFF.

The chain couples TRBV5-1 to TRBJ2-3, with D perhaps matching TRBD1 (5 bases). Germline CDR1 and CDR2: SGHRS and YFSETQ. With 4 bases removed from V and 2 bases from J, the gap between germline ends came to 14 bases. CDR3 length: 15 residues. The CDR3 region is CASSLSDTITDTQYF. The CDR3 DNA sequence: TGCGCCAGCAGCCTCTCGGACACTATCACAGATACGCAGTATTTT.

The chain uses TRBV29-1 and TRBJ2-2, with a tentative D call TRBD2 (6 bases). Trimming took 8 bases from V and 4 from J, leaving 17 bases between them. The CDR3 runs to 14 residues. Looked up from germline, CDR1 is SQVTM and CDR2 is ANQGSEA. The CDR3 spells CSFSGGTITGELFF. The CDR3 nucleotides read TGCAGCTTTTCTGGGGGGACGATCACCGGGGAGCTGTTTTTT.

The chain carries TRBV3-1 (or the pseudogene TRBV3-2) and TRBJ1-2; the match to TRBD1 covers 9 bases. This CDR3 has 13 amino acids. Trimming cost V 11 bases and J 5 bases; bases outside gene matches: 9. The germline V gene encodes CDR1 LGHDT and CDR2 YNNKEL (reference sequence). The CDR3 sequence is CAGSTGGGYGYTF. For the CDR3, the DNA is TGTGCCGGCTCAACAGGGGGCGGATATGGCTACACCTTC.

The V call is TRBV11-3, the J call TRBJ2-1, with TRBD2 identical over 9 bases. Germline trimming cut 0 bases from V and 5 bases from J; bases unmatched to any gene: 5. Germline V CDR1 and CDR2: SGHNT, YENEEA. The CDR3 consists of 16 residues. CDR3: CASSLDQSSGNNEQFF. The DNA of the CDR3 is TGTGCCAGCAGCTTAGATCAGTCTAGCGGGAACAATGAGCAGTTCTTC.

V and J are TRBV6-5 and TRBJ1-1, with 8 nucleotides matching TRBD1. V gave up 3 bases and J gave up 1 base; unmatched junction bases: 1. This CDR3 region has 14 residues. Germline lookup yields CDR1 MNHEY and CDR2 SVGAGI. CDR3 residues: CASSYDRGNTEAFF. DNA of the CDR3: TGTGCCAGCAGTTATGACAGGGGGAACACTGAAGCTTTCTTT.

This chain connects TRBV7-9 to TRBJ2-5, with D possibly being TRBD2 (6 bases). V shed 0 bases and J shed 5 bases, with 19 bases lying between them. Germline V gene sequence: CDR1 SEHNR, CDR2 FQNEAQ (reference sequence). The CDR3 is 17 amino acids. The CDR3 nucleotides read TGTGCCAGCAGCTTAGCCTCTGCAGGCCTTGGAGGGGAGACCCAGTACTTC. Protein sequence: CASSLASAGLGGETQYF.

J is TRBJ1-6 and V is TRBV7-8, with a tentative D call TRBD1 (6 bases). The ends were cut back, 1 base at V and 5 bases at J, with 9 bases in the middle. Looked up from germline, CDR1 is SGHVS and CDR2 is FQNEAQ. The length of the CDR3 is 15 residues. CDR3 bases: TGTGCCAGCAGCTTAGGTTGGACAGATAATTCACCCCTCCACTTT. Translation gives CASSLGWTDNSPLHF.